The clone carrying this T cell receptor (beta chain) was seen only a few times. The data belong to a study of CD8 T cells in ankylosing spondylitis. One entry per CDR3 protein, called by TCRdb with MiXCR from the 5' RACE reads. The sample lists about 360,000 distinct CDR3 sequences, roughly 15% occurring once. This CDR3 has 15 residues. CDR1 and CDR2 from the germline V gene are LNHDA and SQIVND (reference sequence). With 4 bases removed from V and 2 bases from J, the gap between germline ends came to 14 bases. The rearrangement joins TRBV19 to TRBJ2-5; possibly TRBD2 for D (6 bases). The clonotype was recovered from a male donor with ankylosing spondylitis or in good health (not recorded which). Sequences were obtained from blood, either unsorted or a sorted T cell fraction (not recorded which). The CDR3 is CASSKRRERQETQYF. CDR3 DNA: TGTGCCAGTAGTAAAAGGAGGGAGCGACAAGAGACCCAGTACTTC.